This T cell receptor (beta chain) originates from a study of regulatory T cells in long-lasting Graves disease. Study findings and constraints: Reduced TCR diversity was observed in persistent Graves' patients versus newly diagnosed patients.

About this clonotype itself: No antigen is known for it.

The time point here: newly diagnosed GD, antithyroid drugs for less than 3 months. TCR sequences were obtained from RNA taken from PBMCs. Researchers made TCR beta libraries by using iRepertoire HTBI primers and running Arm-PCR on CDR3 regions. TCRdb re-analysed the multiplex PCR reads in MiXCR, keeping a single row per CDR3 protein. The profile shows about 540,000 distinct CDR3 sequences, about 13% of them singletons. CDR1 is MDHEN, CDR2 SYDVKM, per germline. The CDR3 is 14 amino acids. V lost 5 bases and J lost 4, with 14 bases in between. A further study also used this sample, focusing on T cells in Graves' hyperthyroidism and ophthalmopathy. That work adds: Clinicians diagnosed patients from clinical symptoms, serum thyroxine and TRAb, thyroid ultrasound and orbital computed tomography. The HTBI primer set drove a first-round RT-PCR of the TCR CDR3.

This specimen was peripheral blood mononuclear cells (PBMCs), taken at new diagnosis, from a patient treated with antithyroid drugs. The sequence derives from a man aged 30 to 45 with Graves disease. The gene calls are TRBV28 and TRBJ1-1; D is ambiguous. The CDR3 region is CASSRETQSTEAFF. The CDR3 nucleotides read TGTGCCAGCAGTCGGGAGACCCAGAGCACTGAAGCTTTCTTT.